This passage covers 25 T cell receptor beta chains from one sample sequenced in a study of tumor-infiltrating lymphocytes in primary liver carcinoma. Synthesis of TCR beta cDNA was carried out from 450 to 500 ng total RNA with a constant-region primer. Researchers made the TCR beta libraries by running three nested multiplex PCR rounds with slightly modified ARM-PCR. Rounds one and two of PCR, each of roughly 10 cycles, were primed with TRBV1-TRBV30 forward primers and a C-beta reverse primer. TCRdb re-called the multiplex PCR reads with MiXCR, one entry per CDR3 protein. The sample contains 310,000 or so distinct CDR3 sequences, about two thirds of which appear only once. Out of unsorted whole blood came the blood RNA, and germline DNA was extracted as well. Source material: peripheral blood. These TCRs come from a man in his forties with primary liver carcinoma and hepatitis B virus infection.

With regard to this clonotype: One junction end disagrees with the germline gene, perhaps due to a read error. The chain links TRBV11-2 to TRBJ2-7, with D possibly TRBD2 on 6 matching bases. The CDR3 is 14 residues long. CDR1 is SGHAT and CDR2 is FQNNGV in the germline V gene. CDR3 nucleotide sequence: TGTGCCAGCAACCCCAGCGGGCTTTCCTACGGGCAGTACTTC. Residues: CASNPSGLSYGQYF. Looking up the rest from reference TRBV11-2 and TRBJ2-7 gives the full variable domain: EAGVAQSPRYKIIEKRQSVAFWCNPISGHATLYWYQQILGQGPKLLIQFQNNGVVDDSQLPKDRFSAERLKGVDSTLKIQPAKLEDSAVYLCASNPSGLSYGQYFGPGTRLTVT.

The chain carries TRBV13 and TRBJ1-2; 7 bases match TRBD1. The length of the CDR3 is 13 residues. Looked up from germline, CDR1 is PRHDT and CDR2 is FYEKMQ (reference sequence). Trimming removed 1 base from V and 6 bases from J; junction bases left unmatched: 2. The DNA of the CDR3 is TGTGCCAGCAGCTTAGACAGGGGTAATGGCTACACCTTC. It encodes CASSLDRGNGYTF.

As to this clonotype: This could be a read error, since a much larger clone is one nucleotide away. V and J are TRBV12-3 or TRBV12-4 and TRBJ1-3, with TRBD1 as a possible D gene (6 bases). The V end lost 7 bases, the J end lost 0 bases, and 13 bases lay between the germline ends. The CDR3 covers 15 residues. Written as DNA, the CDR3 is TGTGCCAGCACTTCCGGGGGCTTCTCTGGAAACACCATATATTTT. Its translation: CASTSGGFSGNTIYF.

In the case of this clonotype: This CDR3 is missing its conserved last phenylalanine or tryptophan, likely due to a read error. V usage is TRBV29-1 and J usage is TRBJ2-3, with D unclear. The CDR3 length is 12 residues. CDR1 is SQVTM and CDR2 is ANQGSEA in the germline V gene. The V gene lost 5 bases and the J gene lost 4 bases, with 10 bases spanning the gap. CDR3 amino acids: CSVQERADTQYL. Written as DNA, the CDR3 is TGCAGCGTTCAGGAAAGAGCAGATACGCAGTATCTT.

The CDR3 DNA follows: TGCGCCAGCAGCTTGCTTCCTACAGGGACCTCTGGAAACACCATATATTTT. Translation gives CASSLLPTGTSGNTIYF. The chain combines TRBV5-1 with TRBJ1-3, with D possibly being TRBD1 (6 bases). The CDR3 totals 17 residues. Germline V gene sequence: CDR1 SGHRS, CDR2 YFSETQ. The V end was cut by 1 base, the J end by 0 bases, with 14 bases between.

This clonotype came up once. The junction differs from germline at one of its ends, possibly a read error. This chain links TRBV11-2 with TRBJ1-5, with TRBD1 as a possible D gene (6 bases). This CDR3 is built from 16 residues. Per germline, CDR1 SGHAT and CDR2 FQNNGV. The CDR3 loop reads CASSAPTGNSNQLQHF. DNA for the CDR3: TGTGCCAGCAGCGCCCCAACAGGGAACAGCAATCAGCTCCAGCATTTT.

This clonotype came up once. This rearrangement joins TRBV7-9 to TRBJ2-1, with D perhaps matching TRBD2 (6 bases). The ends were cut back, 7 bases at V and 4 bases at J, with 11 bases in the middle. The germline gives CDR1 SEHNR, CDR2 FQNEAQ (reference sequence). This CDR3 comprises 13 residues. The CDR3 sequence: CASIPGLYNEQFF. CDR3 bases: TGTGCCAGCATCCCGGGACTTTACAATGAGCAGTTCTTC.

This clonotype came up many times. J is TRBJ2-5 and V is TRBV6-5, with 8 bases that match TRBD1. V lost 7 bases to trimming and J lost 5 bases; unmatched junction nucleotides: 12. Germline V gives CDR1 MNHEY, CDR2 SVGAGI. This CDR3 has 15 residues. CDR3 bases: TGTGCCAGCACCTCCGACAGGGGACCGGGGGAGACCCAGTACTTC. It is translated as CASTSDRGPGETQYF.

The rearrangement links TRBV24-1 to TRBJ2-7; D gene ambiguous. Between the trimmed V and J ends, which lost 5 bases and 6 bases, there was a span of 16 bases. This CDR3 spans 14 amino acids. Germline CDR1 reads KGHDR; CDR2 reads SFDVKD. The CDR3 DNA follows: TGTGCCACCAGTGTCGGTGCTCCCTCAGGCGAGCAGTACTTC. It codes for CATSVGAPSGEQYF.

As for this clonotype: Sequence at one end of the junction differs from germline and may be a read error. V usage is TRBV4-1 and J usage is TRBJ2-3; D not certain. The CDR3 is 13 residues long. CDR1 is MGHRA and CDR2 is YSYEKL in the germline V gene. The CDR3 sequence is CASGQPETDTQYF. The CDR3 DNA reads TGCGCCAGCGGCCAACCAGAGACAGATACGCAGTATTTT.

This clonotype was picked up one time. This may stem from a read error, because a much larger clone lies one nucleotide away. The chain has TRBV6-2 or TRBV6-3 and TRBJ2-5; weak D call: TRBD1 (6 bases). The V gene's germline CDR1 is MNHEY and CDR2 SVGEGT. This CDR3 is built from 14 residues. This CDR3 is CANSYSTGQETQYF. The CDR3 DNA reads as TGTGCCAACAGTTACTCCACAGGGCAAGAGACCCAGTACTTC.

With respect to this clonotype: A much larger clone differs by one base, so this may be a read error. The chain combines TRBV29-1 with TRBJ2-2; D remains ambiguous. V gave up 5 bases and J gave up 7 bases, with 14 bases separating them. This CDR3 has 13 amino acids. Germline V gene data show CDR1 as SQVTM and CDR2 as ANQGSEA. CDR3 in amino acids: CSVLENRIGELFF. The DNA of the CDR3 is TGCAGCGTTTTAGAGAATAGGATCGGGGAGCTGTTTTTT.

As to this clonotype: This may come from a read error, since a much larger clone is one base off. The V and J genes are TRBV4-1 and TRBJ1-6; 7 bases match TRBD1. The CDR3 is 18 residues long. V shed 5 bases and J 7 bases; nucleotides not matched to a gene: 17. Germline values: CDR1 MGHRA, CDR2 YSYEKL. This CDR3 reads CASSWARGTGAQNSPLHF. The DNA for the CDR3 is TGCGCCAGCAGCTGGGCCCGTGGTACAGGGGCTCAGAATTCACCCCTCCACTTT.

A remark on this clonotype: One junction end does not reproduce the germline sequence, and a read error may be involved. The chain combines TRBV5-1 with TRBJ2-1, with TRBD2 as a possible D gene (6 bases). The CDR3 is 16 residues long. Germline values: CDR1 SGHRS, CDR2 YFSETQ. The CDR3 DNA reads TGCGCCAGCAGCTTGGCGGGCGGGATCACCTACGATGAGCAGTTCTTC. It codes for CASSLAGGITYDEQFF.

A word on this clonotype: Relative to the germline gene, one junction end is altered; a read error may explain this. This rearrangement joins TRBV28 to TRBJ2-7; 9 nucleotides match TRBD2. CDR3 size: 14 residues. Germline V CDR1 and CDR2: MDHEN, SYDVKM. In DNA form, the CDR3 reads TGTGCCAGCAGTCAACTAGCGGGTTCCTACGATCAGTACTTC. Its translation: CASSQLAGSYDQYF.

This chain uses TRBV11-2 with TRBJ2-7; D unclear. This CDR3 has 13 residues. V was clipped by 8 bases and J by 3 bases, with 14 bases between them. Germline loops: CDR1 SGHAT, CDR2 FQNNGV. The CDR3 DNA reads TGTGCCAGCGGCTCAACATGGTTCTACGAGCAGTACTTC. This codes for CASGSTWFYEQYF.

The chain links TRBV5-1 to TRBJ2-1; D remains ambiguous. The V end lost 3 bases, the J end lost 4 bases, and 14 bases lay between the germline ends. Germline lookup yields CDR1 SGHRS and CDR2 YFSETQ. The CDR3 is made up of 15 amino acids. DNA for the CDR3: TGCGCCAGCAGCTCGGCGCTACTCCCATACAATGAGCAGTTCTTC. As protein: CASSSALLPYNEQFF. The complete variable domain, with remaining parts taken from reference TRBV5-1 and TRBJ2-1, reads KAGVTQTPRYLIKTRGQQVTLSCSPISGHRSVSWYQQTPGQGLQFLFEYFSETQRNKGNFPGRFSGRQFSNSRSEMNVSTLELGDSALYLCASSSALLPYNEQFFGPGTRLTVL.

The chain is built from TRBV11-2 and TRBJ1-1; the D gene is possibly TRBD1 (6 bases). The CDR3 runs 14 residues. Germline CDR1 SGHAT, CDR2 FQNNGV. The CDR3 DNA reads TGTGCTAGCTGCCGCCGGCGGACAGAGGTGAAAGCTTTCTTT. It codes for CASCRRRTEVKAFF. Together with reference TRBV11-2 and TRBJ1-1, the CDR3 gives the full variable domain: EAGVAQSPRYKIIEKRQSVAFWCNPISGHATLYWYQQILGQGPKLLIQFQNNGVVDDSQLPKDRFSAERLKGVDSTLKIQPAKLEDSAVYLCASCRRRTEVKAFFGQGTRLTVV.

Of note for this clonotype: A much larger clone lies a single base off, so this may be a read error. The chain has TRBV4-2 and TRBJ2-3; TRBD2 matches 9 bases. The germline gives CDR1 LGHNA, CDR2 YNFKEQ. The V and J ends lost 2 bases and 7 bases, in that order; junction bases with no gene match: 10. The CDR3 consists of 16 residues. The CDR3 protein is CASSQIAGALPYTQYF. DNA for the CDR3: TGTGCCAGCAGCCAAATAGCGGGAGCCCTCCCATATACGCAGTATTTT.

This clonotype was recorded at least ten times. This may be a read error, as it is one base from a much larger clone. The chain links TRBV11-2 to TRBJ2-3, with D tentatively TRBD1 (5 bases). The CDR3 covers 13 residues. CDR1 is SGHAT, CDR2 FQNNGV, per germline. DNA of the CDR3: TGTGCCAGCAGAAGGGGTAGCTCAGATACGCGGTATTTT. This translates into CASRRGSSDTRYF.

Only a few counts were recorded for this clonotype. This may stem from a read error, because a much larger clone lies one nucleotide away. This chain connects TRBV5-6 to TRBJ2-7, with D tentatively TRBD2 (5 bases). Per the germline V gene, CDR1 is SGHDT and CDR2 is YYEEEE. The CDR3 spans 14 residues. This CDR3 reads CASNLAPGSGEQYF. The DNA of the CDR3 is TGTGCCAGCAACTTGGCCCCGGGATCCGGCGAGCAGTACTTC.

A note on this clonotype: A read error may explain this, as a much larger clone is one base away. The genes are TRBV6-6 and TRBJ2-4, with D perhaps matching TRBD2 (6 bases). The CDR3 spans 16 residues. CDR1 is MNHNY, CDR2 SVGAGI, per germline (reference sequence). The CDR3: CASGYLTSVGKNIQYF. The DNA for the CDR3 is TGTGCCAGCGGTTACCTGACTAGTGTCGGCAAAAACATTCAGTACTTC.

Points on this clonotype: A read error may be the cause here, since a much bigger clone is one base away. The V gene is TRBV4-1, the J gene TRBJ2-3; unclear D gene. This CDR3 comprises 16 residues. Between the trimmed V and J ends, which lost 4 bases and 2 bases, there was a span of 16 bases. Germline V gene lookup returns CDR1 MGHRA and CDR2 YSYEKL. The CDR3 spells CASSLDPGRSTDTQYF. Here the CDR3 DNA reads TGCGCCAGCAGCCTAGATCCAGGCCGTTCCACAGATACGCAGTATTTT.

The CDR3 is CASSAGELFF. The CDR3 DNA reads as TGTGCCAGCAGCGCCGGGGAGCTGTTTTTT. The chain joins TRBV28 to TRBJ2-2; D ambiguous. The CDR3 covers 10 residues. The germline V gene encodes CDR1 MDHEN and CDR2 SYDVKM. Trimming pared 6 bases from V and 6 bases from J, leaving 2 bases between.

In the case of this clonotype: A clone one base away is much larger, so this may be a read error. The chain joins TRBV12-3 or TRBV12-4 to TRBJ2-1, with 8 bases identical to TRBD2. The CDR3 runs to 20 residues. The CDR3 protein is CASSLGASVVAGSSYNEQLF. The CDR3, as DNA: TGTGCCAGCAGTTTAGGGGCCTCCGTGGTAGCGGGATCGTCCTACAATGAGCAGCTCTTC.